The 10 T cell receptor beta chains in this list originate from one sample, sequenced in a study of tumor and adjacent non-tumor tissue in lung cancer. TCRbeta libraries were built with three rounds of nested PCR, modified from ARM-PCR. TCRdb re-analysed the multiplex PCR reads in MiXCR, keeping a single row per CDR3 protein. The sample contains 120,000 or so distinct CDR3 sequences, approximately 87% of which appear only once. This sample's RNA came from whole unsorted tissue. The specimen was lung tumor tissue. The receptors derive from a man aged 65 to 85 with non-small cell lung cancer.

Concerning this clonotype itself: The conserved phenylalanine or tryptophan normally closing the CDR3 is absent here, so this likely arose from a read error. V is TRBV6-5 and J is TRBJ2-7, with D tentatively TRBD1 (6 bases). There are 14 residues in the CDR3. Per the germline V gene, CDR1 is MNHEY and CDR2 is SVGAGI. The CDR3: CASCYVRGTYEQYY. The CDR3 DNA reads as TGTGCTAGCTGTTACGTGAGGGGGACCTACGAGCAGTACTAC.

This rearrangement joins TRBV6-5 to TRBJ1-1; perhaps TRBD1 as D (5 bases). In germline, CDR1 is MNHEY, CDR2 SVGAGI. Trimming removed 7 bases at V and 11 bases at J, with 20 bases between. The CDR3 contains 13 residues. The DNA for the CDR3 is TGTGCCAGCACATCCAGACGGGGGGTAAGGGCTTTCTTT. Its protein is CASTSRRGVRAFF.

This sequence joins TRBV10-3 and TRBJ2-1, with 9 bases identical to TRBD1. The CDR3 runs to 14 residues. From germline, CDR1 is ENHRY and CDR2 SYGVKD. The junction had 7 bases not matched to a gene; V was cut back by 5 bases and J by 8 bases. The CDR3 nucleotides read TGTGCCATCAGTTTGGGACAGGGAATACATGAGCAGTTCTTC. Its protein product is CAISLGQGIHEQFF.

As for this clonotype: In this CDR3 the conserved last residue, phenylalanine or tryptophan, is missing, so a read error is likely. V usage is TRBV5-1 and J usage is TRBJ2-5; the D call may be TRBD1 or TRBD2 (6 bases each). This CDR3 comprises 15 residues. Germline loops: CDR1 SGHRS, CDR2 YFSETQ. Trimming took 0 bases from V and 5 from J, leaving 14 bases between them. CDR3 nucleotide sequence: TGCGCCAGCAGCTTGGTAGGGGGGACCGGGGAGACCCAGTACTGC. This sequence encodes CASSLVGGTGETQYC.

This clonotype came up a few times. A read error may be the cause here, since a much bigger clone is one base away. The chain links TRBV11-2 to TRBJ2-3, with D uncertain. CDR1 and CDR2 (germline): SGHAT, FQNNGV. The V end was cut by 5 bases, the J end by 8 bases, with 17 bases between. The CDR3 totals 14 residues. CDR3: CASSRRTSTATQYF. The CDR3 DNA reads TGTGCCAGCAGCCGCCGGACCTCTACGGCTACGCAGTATTTT.

The CDR3 loop is CSVGLSGNTIYF. The CDR3 coding sequence is TGCAGCGTTGGACTGTCGGGAAACACCATATATTTT. The chain uses TRBV29-1 and TRBJ1-3; D is undetermined. Germline loops: CDR1 SQVTM, CDR2 ANQGSEA. This CDR3 is built from 12 residues. The V gene lost 4 bases and the J gene lost 4 bases, with 8 bases spanning the gap.

The rearrangement joins TRBV6-1 to TRBJ2-1, with a possible D match to TRBD1 (5 bases). V dropped 7 bases and J dropped 8 bases, with 27 bases sitting between them. This CDR3 is 17 amino acids long. Per the germline V gene, CDR1 is MNHNS and CDR2 is SASEGT. The CDR3 region has the DNA TGTGCCAGCACCAATATCGGGTCCCAGGGAATGGTCGATGAGCAGTTCTTC. Translated, it gives CASTNIGSQGMVDEQFF.

This chain links TRBV9 with TRBJ2-1; 10 bases fit TRBD2. The germline V gene has CDR1 SGDLS and CDR2 YYNGEE. The J segment lost 5 bases and the V segment lost 7 bases, leaving 9 bases of the junction unmatched. This CDR3 is built from 15 residues. The CDR3 nucleotides read TGTGCCAGCGCCCCCTTTAGCGGGAGGCACAATGAGCAGTTCTTC. It translates to CASAPFSGRHNEQFF.

This clonotype is medium-sized (0.01 to 0.1%). The chain is built from TRBV29-1 and TRBJ2-3, with 10 bases lining up with TRBD1. The V and J ends lost 6 bases and 3 bases, in that order; junction bases with no gene match: 9. The CDR3 covers 15 residues. Germline CDR1 is SQVTM and CDR2 is ANQGSEA. CDR3 residues: CSVASGTGETDTQYF. The CDR3 bases are TGCAGCGTCGCGTCCGGGACAGGGGAAACAGATACGCAGTATTTT.

With regard to this clonotype: The CDR3 does not end in the conserved phenylalanine or tryptophan, so this is likely a read error. CDR3 region: CSTSDTGQGRYNEQFI. The CDR3 nucleotides are TGTTCCACCAGTGATACCGGACAGGGAAGGTACAATGAGCAGTTCATC. The J gene is TRBJ2-1, the V gene TRBV24-1; 8 bases are a match to TRBD1. CDR3 length: 16 amino acids. Germline CDR1 is KGHDR and CDR2 is SFDVKD.